These T cell receptor beta chains were read from a single sample in a study of cytomegalovirus exposure and HLA in healthy donors. The table came from immunoSEQ multiplex PCR; TCRdb's copy has only in-frame clones and leaves some out. The sample totals 68,000 or so clones; its top ten clones hold roughly 7.4%. The specimen was PBMCs. The receptors here all came from a female donor in good health and CMV-seropositive. CDR3s include the opening cysteine and the closing phenylalanine or tryptophan. The D gene is left open where the match is weak.

J	D	V	DNA	CDR3
TRBJ2-7	TRBD1	TRBV28	TGTGCCAGCAATCCAGGGGGAACAGGGTTCTACGAGCAGTACTTC	CASNPGGTGFYEQYF
TRBJ2-1	TRBD2	TRBV7-6	TGTGCCAGCAGCTTAGAAGCGGGGGGGACCAGCTCCTACAATGAGCAGTTCTTC	CASSLEAGGTSSYNEQFF
TRBJ2-2	NA	TRBV15	TGTGCCACCCGAGGGGGTAGGAACACCGGGGAGCTGTTTTTT	CATRGGRNTGELFF
TRBJ1-2	NA	TRBV5-6	TGTGCCAGCAGCTTGGCAAGGGGCAGGACTAACTATGGCTACACCTTC	CASSLARGRTNYGYTF
TRBJ2-5	NA	TRBV7-9	TGTGCCAGCAGCTTAAACAGGGAGGAGACCCAGTACTTC	CASSLNREETQYF
TRBJ2-2	TRBD1	TRBV7-9	TGTGCCAGCAGCTTCGGACAGGGTCACACCGGGGAGCTGTTTTTT	CASSFGQGHTGELFF
TRBJ2-7	NA	TRBV4-2	TGTGCCAGCAGCGGAGGGCAGGGCAACTACGAGCAGTACTTC	CASSGGQGNYEQYF
TRBJ1-2	NA	TRBV28	TGTGCCAGCAGTTCCCACATCTCTCTGTATGGCTACACCTTC	CASSSHISLYGYTF
TRBJ2-5	NA	TRBV14	TGTGCCAGCAGCGTTGCCCAGACAATTCAAGAGACCCAGTACTTC	CASSVAQTIQETQYF
TRBJ1-1	NA	TRBV30	TGTGCCAGGAGGGCGGCCACTGAAGCTTTCTTT	CARRAATEAFF
TRBJ2-2	TRBD1	TRBV2	TGTGCCAGCAGCGCAGACAGGGGGCGAAACACCGGGGAGCTGTTTTTT	CASSADRGRNTGELFF
TRBJ2-5	NA	TRBV27	TGTGCCAGCACCTTTATCTCGGGGGGCAAGGTGACCCAGTACTTC	CASTFISGGKVTQYF
TRBJ1-1	TRBD1	TRBV15	TGTGCCACCAGCAGAGATCAGGCCAGGGGGATCATTACTGAAGCTTTCTTT	CATSRDQARGIITEAFF
TRBJ2-7	TRBD2	TRBV4-2	TGTGCCAGCAGCGGCGGGACTAGCGGTTACGAGCAGTACTTC	CASSGGTSGYEQYF
TRBJ1-1	NA	TRBV19	TGTGCCAGTACCGGGAGGACTGAAGCTTTCTTT	CASTGRTEAFF
TRBJ1-4	TRBD1	TRBV10-2	TGCGCCAGCAGTTTCGACAGGGGACGAGAAAAACTGTTTTTT	CASSFDRGREKLFF
TRBJ2-5	NA	TRBV28	TGTGCCAGCAGTTTCAGGGGCCGCCCCCCGGAGACCCAGTACTTC	CASSFRGRPPETQYF
TRBJ2-3	NA	TRBV4-3	TGCGCCAGCAGCCAGGTGACTAATACAGATACGCAGTATTTT	CASSQVTNTDTQYF
TRBJ1-1	TRBD1	TRBV6-5	TGTGCCAGCAGTTCCGCACAGGGGGGCGGGGCTACTGAAGCTTTCTTT	CASSSAQGGGATEAFF
TRBJ1-4	NA	TRBV7-2	TGTGCCAGCAGCGCCGGACAGCGGACTAATGAAAAACTGTTTTTT	CASSAGQRTNEKLFF
TRBJ2-1	NA	TRBV7-6	TGTGCCAGCAGCTCTTTCCTGCTTGGGAGCAATGAGCAGTTCTTC	CASSSFLLGSNEQFF
TRBJ2-1	NA	TRBV19	TGTGCCAGTAGTATTGGCAGGGGCGCCTACAATGAGCAGTTCTTC	CASSIGRGAYNEQFF
TRBJ1-2	NA	TRBV30	TGTGCCTGGATCATCGCCGGGGAAGAATATAAGTACACCTTC	CAWIIAGEEYKYTF
TRBJ1-4	NA	TRBV4-1	TGCGCCAGCAGCTATCGGACAGCTGAAAAACTGTTTTTT	CASSYRTAEKLFF
TRBJ2-1	TRBD2	TRBV4-2	TGTGCCAGCAGCCTTATGAGGCGGGAGGGTTTCAATGAGCAGTTCTTC	CASSLMRREGFNEQFF
TRBJ1-1	NA	TRBV18	TGTGCCAGCTCACCAGGACAGAACACTGAAGCTTTCTTT	CASSPGQNTEAFF
TRBJ2-5	NA	TRBV30	TGTGCCTGGAGTGTAGGGGGGGGTCCGGCCACCGGGACCCAGTACTTC	CAWSVGGGPATGTQYF
TRBJ2-7	TRBD1	TRBV11-2	TGTGCCAGCAGCCTACGGGATGGACAGGGCCACTCCTACGAGCAGTACTTC	CASSLRDGQGHSYEQYF
TRBJ1-1	TRBD1	TRBV7-6	TGTGCCAGCAGCTACGGGACAGGGGACACTGAAGCTTTCTTT	CASSYGTGDTEAFF
TRBJ2-7	NA	TRBV5-6	TGTGCCAGCAGCTTGGGGGGGAGGCGCGAGCAGTACTTC	CASSLGGRREQYF
TRBJ2-7	NA	TRBV7-2	TGTGCCAGCAGCCCCACTCCGCGCGAGCAGTACTTC	CASSPTPREQYF
TRBJ1-5	TRBD1	TRBV18	TGTGCCAGCTCACCCCAGGGGGTTCAGCCCCAGCATTTT	CASSPQGVQPQHF
TRBJ2-1	TRBD1	TRBV30	TGTGCCTGGATCGAGACAGGGTCAAGTGAGCAGTTCTTC	CAWIETGSSEQFF
TRBJ2-1	TRBD1	TRBV6-5	TGTGCCAGCAGTTACAGACAGGGGGTCACCTACAATGAGCAGTTCTTC	CASSYRQGVTYNEQFF
TRBJ2-7	NA	TRBV29-1	TGCAGCGTTCACACCGGGTCCAACTACGAGCAGTACTTC	CSVHTGSNYEQYF
TRBJ2-7	NA	TRBV6-5	TGTGCCAGCAGGCAACAGGGTCCCTACGAGCAGTACTTC	CASRQQGPYEQYF
TRBJ1-5	TRBD1	TRBV2	TGTGCCAGCAATTACAGGGGACGGGGTAGGGGAAGCAATCAGCCCCAGCATTTT	CASNYRGRGRGSNQPQHF
TRBJ2-7	NA	TRBV5-1	TGCGCCAGCCGGGATACAGAAAATCCCTACGAGCAGTACTTC	CASRDTENPYEQYF
TRBJ2-3	NA	TRBV28	TGTGCCAGCAGTTTGGGGGCGGAAGGGGACACAGATACGCAGTATTTT	CASSLGAEGDTDTQYF
TRBJ2-1	NA	TRBV13	TGTGCCAGCAGCTTAGGTTCGGGAGTTGGGTACAATGAGCAGTTCTTC	CASSLGSGVGYNEQFF
TRBJ2-7	TRBD2	TRBV30	TGTGCCTGGAGTGTGAGGTCGGGGGGCGAGCAGTACTTC	CAWSVRSGGEQYF
TRBJ2-7	NA	TRBV28	TGTGCCTCCGCCGGAGACAGTGCCGAGCAGTACTTC	CASAGDSAEQYF
TRBJ2-7	NA	TRBV5-6	TGTGCCAGCAGCTTGCGGAGAAGGGGCGAGCAGTACTTC	CASSLRRRGEQYF
TRBJ2-1	TRBD2	TRBV11-2	TGTGCCAGCAGCCTCCGACTAGCGGGAGGCTATGAGCAGTTCTTC	CASSLRLAGGYEQFF
TRBJ1-5	TRBD1	TRBV18	TGTGCCAGCTCGGAAACAGGGGGTAATCAGCCCCAGCATTTT	CASSETGGNQPQHF
TRBJ2-3	TRBD2	TRBV4-2	TGTGCCAGCAGCTCAACGTCTAGCGGGAGTAGGAGAGATACGCAGTATTTT	CASSSTSSGSRRDTQYF
TRBJ1-2	TRBD1	TRBV19	TGTGCCAGTAGTGATCCGGGACAGGGGCGCCTGGGCGGCTACACCTTC	CASSDPGQGRLGGYTF